This T cell receptor (beta chain) was recorded in a study of radiation and T cells in renal cell carcinoma. Profiled with immunoSEQ multiplex PCR; TCRdb holds only in-frame clones, not every one. The sample carries more than 140,000 clones, 75% to 90% recorded once. Time point reported: baseline pretreatment blood. Treatment defined: 15 Gy SBRT to primary tumor, nephrectomy 4 weeks later. This CDR3 is built from 13 residues. Germline lookup yields CDR1 GTSNPN and CDR2 SVGIG (reference sequence). V lost 7 bases and J 1 base, leaving 13 bases between the germline ends. The TCR sequence derives from a woman in her forties or fifties with renal cell carcinoma. This chain joins TRBV30 and TRBJ1-2; no reliable D call. Sample: blood, taken from a patient whose treatment included radiotherapy and nephrectomy. The CDR3 DNA sequence: TGTGCCTTGGAAGGTACGGGTAACTATGGCTACACCTTC. Amino acids: CALEGTGNYGYTF.